Listed here are 6 T cell receptor beta chains from one sample, sequenced in a study of shared T cell receptors in the human thymus. Profiled with immunoSEQ multiplex PCR; TCRdb holds only in-frame clones, not every one. The data show about 380,000 clones, approximately 95% seen once. Input material: thymocytes. The origin of the receptors is a human donor.

This clone has only one observation. The chain uses TRBV27 and TRBJ2-7, with no clear D. The CDR3 runs 12 residues. Germline loops: CDR1 MNHEY, CDR2 SMNVEV (reference sequence). V lost 9 bases to trimming and J lost 3 bases, with 12 bases between them. CDR3 sequence reads: CASSSGFYEQYF. Written as DNA, the CDR3 is TGTGCCAGTTCTAGTGGTTTCTACGAGCAGTACTTC.

The chain has TRBV29-1 and TRBJ2-7; D is possibly TRBD1 (6 bases). Trimming took 4 bases from V and 1 from J, leaving 11 bases between them. Germline CDR1 is SQVTM and CDR2 is ANQGSEA. This CDR3 has 13 residues. The CDR3: CSVGQDSSYEQYF. In DNA form, the CDR3 reads TGCAGCGTTGGACAGGACAGTTCCTACGAGCAGTACTTC.

This rearrangement joins TRBV6-1 to TRBJ2-7, with D perhaps assigned TRBD1 or TRBD2 (5 bases each). Germline V gives CDR1 MNHNS, CDR2 SASEGT. CDR3 length: 14 amino acids. Trimming left V 6 bases short and J 2 bases short, with 14 bases between. CDR3 DNA sequence: TGTGCCAGCAGACTCGGGACGGCGCCCTACGAGCAGTACTTC. Its protein is CASRLGTAPYEQYF.

The CDR3 nucleotides are TGTGCCAGCAGTTACTCAGGCCTAGCAGCCGGGGAGCTGTTTTTT. Translated, it gives CASSYSGLAAGELFF. V is TRBV6-5 and J is TRBJ2-2, with D possibly being TRBD2 (5 bases). The CDR3 is 15 residues long. V was clipped by 0 bases and J by 6 bases, with 11 bases between them. Germline V gene sequence: CDR1 MNHEY, CDR2 SVGAGI.

A single count supports this clone. The rearrangement links TRBV10-3 to TRBJ1-2; D is uncertain. The V gene lost 3 bases and the J gene lost 6 bases, with 8 bases spanning the gap. CDR1 and CDR2 (germline): ENHRY, SYGVKD. This CDR3 has 12 amino acids. This CDR3 is CAISESGNGYTF. The CDR3 nucleotides read TGTGCCATCAGTGAATCAGGAAATGGCTACACCTTC.

V usage is TRBV10-2 and J usage is TRBJ2-1, with 10 bases that match TRBD2. This CDR3 is built from 16 residues. Germline values: CDR1 WSHSY, CDR2 SAAADI. Trimming at V came to 10 bases and at J to 5 bases, leaving 14 bases not matched to a gene. CDR3 in amino acids: CATPPPSGSRDNEQFF. Here the CDR3 DNA reads TGCGCCACCCCTCCCCCTAGCGGGAGTAGAGACAATGAGCAGTTCTTC.